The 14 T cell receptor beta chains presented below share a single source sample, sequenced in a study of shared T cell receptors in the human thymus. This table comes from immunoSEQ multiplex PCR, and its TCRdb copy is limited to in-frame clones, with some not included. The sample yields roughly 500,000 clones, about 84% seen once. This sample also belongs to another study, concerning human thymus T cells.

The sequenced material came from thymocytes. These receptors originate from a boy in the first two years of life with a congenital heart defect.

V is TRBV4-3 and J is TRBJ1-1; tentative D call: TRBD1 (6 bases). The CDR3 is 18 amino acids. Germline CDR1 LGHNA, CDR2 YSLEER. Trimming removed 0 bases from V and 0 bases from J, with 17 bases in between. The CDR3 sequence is CASSQETGVAPMNTEAFF. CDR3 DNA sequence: TGCGCCAGCAGCCAAGAGACAGGTGTAGCCCCTATGAACACTGAAGCTTTCTTT.

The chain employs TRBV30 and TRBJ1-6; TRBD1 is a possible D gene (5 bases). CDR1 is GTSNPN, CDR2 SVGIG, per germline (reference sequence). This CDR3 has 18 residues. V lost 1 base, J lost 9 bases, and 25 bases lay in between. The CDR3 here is CAWSGGPGSYFGGSPLHF. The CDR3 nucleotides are TGTGCCTGGAGTGGGGGTCCGGGATCTTATTTCGGGGGTTCACCCCTCCACTTT.

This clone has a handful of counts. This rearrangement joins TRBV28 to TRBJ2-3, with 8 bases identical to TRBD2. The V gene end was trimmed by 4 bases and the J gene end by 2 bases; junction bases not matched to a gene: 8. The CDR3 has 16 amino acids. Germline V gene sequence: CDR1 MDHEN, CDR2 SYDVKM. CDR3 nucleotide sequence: TGTGCCAGCAGTTCCCGGACTAGCTCCTCCACAGATACGCAGTATTTT. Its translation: CASSSRTSSSTDTQYF.

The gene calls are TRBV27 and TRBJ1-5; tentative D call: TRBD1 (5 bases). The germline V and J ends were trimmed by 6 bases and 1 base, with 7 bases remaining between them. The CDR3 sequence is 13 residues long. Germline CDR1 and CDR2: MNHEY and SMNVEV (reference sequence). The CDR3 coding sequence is TGTGCCAGCAGCGCAGGGAGCAATCAGCCCCAGCATTTT. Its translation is CASSAGSNQPQHF.

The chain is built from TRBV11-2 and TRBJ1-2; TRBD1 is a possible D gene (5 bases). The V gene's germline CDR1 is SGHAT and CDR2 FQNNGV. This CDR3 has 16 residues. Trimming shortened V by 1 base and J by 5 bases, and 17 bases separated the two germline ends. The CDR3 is CASSLGGDGTEYGYTF. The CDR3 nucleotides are TGTGCCAGCAGCTTAGGAGGGGATGGGACTGAGTATGGCTACACCTTC.

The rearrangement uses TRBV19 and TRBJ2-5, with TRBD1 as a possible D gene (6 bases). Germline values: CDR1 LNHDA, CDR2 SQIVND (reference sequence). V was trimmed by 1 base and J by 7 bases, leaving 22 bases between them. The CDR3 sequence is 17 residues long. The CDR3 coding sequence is TGTGCCAGTAGTATAGCCATAGGGACACCGGGGTCGTGGACCCAGTACTTC. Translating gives CASSIAIGTPGSWTQYF.

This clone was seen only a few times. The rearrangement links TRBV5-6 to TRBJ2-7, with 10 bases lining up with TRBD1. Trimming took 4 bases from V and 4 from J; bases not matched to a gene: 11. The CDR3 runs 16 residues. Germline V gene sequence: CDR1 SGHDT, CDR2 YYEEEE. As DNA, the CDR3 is TGTGCCAGCAGCAACGGACCGGGACAGGGGCAGTACGAGCAGTACTTC. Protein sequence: CASSNGPGQGQYEQYF.

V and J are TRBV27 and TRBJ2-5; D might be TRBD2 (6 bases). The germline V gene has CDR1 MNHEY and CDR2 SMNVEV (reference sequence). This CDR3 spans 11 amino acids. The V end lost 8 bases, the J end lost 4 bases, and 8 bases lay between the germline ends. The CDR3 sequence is CASRGTETQYF. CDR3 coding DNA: TGTGCCAGCCGGGGGACAGAGACCCAGTACTTC.

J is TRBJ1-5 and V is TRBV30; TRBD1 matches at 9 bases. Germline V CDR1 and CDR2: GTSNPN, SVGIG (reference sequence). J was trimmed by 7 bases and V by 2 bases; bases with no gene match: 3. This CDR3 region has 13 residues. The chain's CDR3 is CAWSTGGGQPQHF. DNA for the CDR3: TGTGCCTGGAGTACAGGGGGCGGACAGCCCCAGCATTTT.

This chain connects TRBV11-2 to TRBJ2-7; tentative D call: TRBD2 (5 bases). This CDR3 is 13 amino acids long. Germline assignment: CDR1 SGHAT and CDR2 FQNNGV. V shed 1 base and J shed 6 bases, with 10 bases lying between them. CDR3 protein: CASSLATRAEQYF. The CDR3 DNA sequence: TGTGCCAGCAGCTTAGCAACTAGGGCCGAGCAGTACTTC. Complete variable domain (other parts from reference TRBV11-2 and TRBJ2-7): EAGVAQSPRYKIIEKRQSVAFWCNPISGHATLYWYQQILGQGPKLLIQFQNNGVVDDSQLPKDRFSAERLKGVDSTLKIQPAKLEDSAVYLCASSLATRAEQYFGPGTRLTVT.

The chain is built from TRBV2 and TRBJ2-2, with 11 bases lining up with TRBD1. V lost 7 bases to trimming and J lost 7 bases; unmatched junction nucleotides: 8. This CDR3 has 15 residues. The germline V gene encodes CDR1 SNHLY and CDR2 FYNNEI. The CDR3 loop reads CASTPGQGVYGELFF. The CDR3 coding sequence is TGTGCCAGCACCCCGGGACAGGGGGTGTACGGGGAGCTGTTTTTT.

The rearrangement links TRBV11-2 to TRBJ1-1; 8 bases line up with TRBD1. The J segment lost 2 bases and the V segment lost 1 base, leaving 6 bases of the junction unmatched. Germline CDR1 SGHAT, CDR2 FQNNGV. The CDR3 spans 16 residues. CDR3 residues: CASSLVRQGANTEAFF. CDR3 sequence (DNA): TGTGCCAGCAGCTTAGTAAGGCAGGGGGCCAACACTGAAGCTTTCTTT. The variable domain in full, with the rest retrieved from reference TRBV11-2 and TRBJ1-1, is EAGVAQSPRYKIIEKRQSVAFWCNPISGHATLYWYQQILGQGPKLLIQFQNNGVVDDSQLPKDRFSAERLKGVDSTLKIQPAKLEDSAVYLCASSLVRQGANTEAFFGQGTRLTVV.

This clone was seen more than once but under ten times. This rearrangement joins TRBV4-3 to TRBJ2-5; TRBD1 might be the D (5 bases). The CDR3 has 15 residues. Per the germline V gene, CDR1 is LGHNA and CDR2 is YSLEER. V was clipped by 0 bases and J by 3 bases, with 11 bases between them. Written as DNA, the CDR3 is TGCGCCAGCAGCCAAGAGGACGTAGGGGAAGAGACCCAGTACTTC. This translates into CASSQEDVGEETQYF.

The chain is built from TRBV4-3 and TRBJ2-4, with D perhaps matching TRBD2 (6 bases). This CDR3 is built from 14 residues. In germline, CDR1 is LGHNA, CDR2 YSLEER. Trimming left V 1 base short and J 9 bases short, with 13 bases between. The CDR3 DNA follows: TGCGCCAGCAGCCAAGGGGGGGAGTTGAGCATTCAGTACTTC. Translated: CASSQGGELSIQYF.